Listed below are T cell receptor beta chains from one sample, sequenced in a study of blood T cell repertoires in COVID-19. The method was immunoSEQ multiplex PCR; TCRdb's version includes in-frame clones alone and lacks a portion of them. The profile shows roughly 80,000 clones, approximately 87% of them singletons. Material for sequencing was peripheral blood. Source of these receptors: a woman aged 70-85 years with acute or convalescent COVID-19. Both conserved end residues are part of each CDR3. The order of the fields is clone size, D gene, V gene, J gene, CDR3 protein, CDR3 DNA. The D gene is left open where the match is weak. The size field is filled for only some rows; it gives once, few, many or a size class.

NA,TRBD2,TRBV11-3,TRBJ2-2,CASSPGGRRTGELFF,TGTGCCAGCAGCCCGGGAGGCCGCCGCACCGGGGAGCTGTTTTTT
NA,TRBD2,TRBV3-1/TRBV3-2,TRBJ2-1,CASSQGLAGGSEQFF,TGTGCCAGCAGCCAAGGACTAGCGGGGGGTAGTGAGCAGTTCTTC
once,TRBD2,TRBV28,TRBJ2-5,CASSLWGLAGGQETQYF,TGTGCCAGCAGTTTATGGGGACTAGCGGGGGGACAAGAGACCCAGTACTTC
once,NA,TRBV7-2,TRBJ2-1,CASSFLGAIDNEQFF,TGTGCCAGCAGCTTTTTGGGGGCAATTGACAATGAGCAGTTCTTC
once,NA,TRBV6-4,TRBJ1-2,CASSDSAGNYGYTF,TGTGCCAGCAGTGATTCAGCAGGGAACTATGGCTACACCTTC
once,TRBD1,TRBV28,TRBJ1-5,CASIRAGGAFNQPQHF,TGTGCCAGCATTAGGGCAGGGGGCGCCTTCAATCAGCCCCAGCATTTT
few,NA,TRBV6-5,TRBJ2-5,CASSYGREETQYF,TGTGCCAGCAGTTATGGGCGGGAAGAGACCCAGTACTTC
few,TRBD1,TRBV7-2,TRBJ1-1,CASSLAGTGGPRSF,TGTGCCAGCAGCTTAGCCGGGACAGGGGGACCAAGGAGCTTT
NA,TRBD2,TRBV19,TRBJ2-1,CASSISGRAMDEQFF,TGTGCCAGTAGTATTAGCGGGAGGGCCATGGATGAGCAGTTCTTC
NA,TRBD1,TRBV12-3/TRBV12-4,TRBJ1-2,CASASGGYGYTF,TGTGCCAGCGCTTCAGGGGGCTATGGCTACACCTTC
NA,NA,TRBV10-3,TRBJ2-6,CAITAGGAGANVLTF,TGTGCCATCACTGCCGGGGGAGCTGGGGCCAACGTCCTGACTTTC
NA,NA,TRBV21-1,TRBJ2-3,CASSKGTSGRALGTDTQYF,TGTGCCAGCAGCAAAGGGACTAGCGGGAGGGCTCTGGGCACAGATACGCAGTATTTT
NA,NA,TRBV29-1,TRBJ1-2,CSVWGQGRNYGYTF,TGCAGCGTTTGGGGGCAGGGTAGAAACTATGGCTACACCTTC
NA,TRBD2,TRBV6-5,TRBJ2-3,CASKLLAGGTDTQYF,TGTGCCAGCAAGTTACTAGCGGGGGGCACAGATACGCAGTATTTT
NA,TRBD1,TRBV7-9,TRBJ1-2,CASSFLQTGGPGYTF,TGTGCCAGCAGCTTCCTGCAGACAGGGGGGCCCGGCTACACCTTC
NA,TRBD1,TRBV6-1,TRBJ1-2,CASSEAHGTGGVGYTF,TGTGCCAGCAGTGAAGCGCACGGAACAGGGGGTGTAGGCTACACCTTC
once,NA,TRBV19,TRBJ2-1,CASSKGQSSYNEQFF,TGTGCCAGTAGTAAAGGACAGAGCTCCTACAATGAGCAGTTCTTC
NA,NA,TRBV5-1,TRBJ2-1,CASRAVDGGYNEQFF,TGCGCCAGCAGGGCGGTTGACGGGGGTTACAATGAGCAGTTCTTC
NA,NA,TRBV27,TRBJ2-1,CASSSGSWQFF,TGTGCCAGCAGTTCCGGGTCGTGGCAGTTCTTC
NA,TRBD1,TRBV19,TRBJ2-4,CASSPQTGGVAKNIQYF,TGTGCCAGTAGTCCACAGACAGGGGGTGTAGCCAAAAACATTCAGTACTTC
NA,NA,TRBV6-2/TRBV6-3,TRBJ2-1,CASSYFPPGGSYNEQFF,TGTGCCAGCAGTTACTTCCCACCCGGGGGCTCCTACAATGAGCAGTTCTTC
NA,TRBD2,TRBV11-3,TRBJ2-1,CASDVSVQREGKGEQFF,TGTGCCAGCGACGTTAGTGTACAGCGGGAGGGAAAGGGTGAGCAGTTCTTC
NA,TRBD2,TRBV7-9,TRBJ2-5,CASRGDPTSGGPQETQYF,TGTGCCAGCAGGGGGGACCCCACTAGCGGGGGGCCCCAAGAGACCCAGTACTTC
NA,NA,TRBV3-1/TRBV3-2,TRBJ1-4,CASSQMAGLNEKLFF,TGTGCCAGCAGCCAGATGGCAGGCCTTAATGAAAAACTGTTTTTT
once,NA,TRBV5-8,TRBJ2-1,CASSLRRTGIGNEQFF,TGTGCCAGCAGCCTGCGACGTACAGGGATAGGCAATGAGCAGTTCTTC
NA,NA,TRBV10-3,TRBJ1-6,CAISPEYSNSPLHF,TGTGCCATCAGCCCCGAGTACTCTAATTCACCCCTCCACTTT
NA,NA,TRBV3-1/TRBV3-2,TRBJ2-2,CASSLTGELFF,TGTGCCAGCAGCTTAACCGGGGAGCTGTTTTTT
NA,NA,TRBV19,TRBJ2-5,CASSPGYTVQETQYF,TGTGCCAGTAGCCCAGGGTATACTGTCCAAGAGACCCAGTACTTC
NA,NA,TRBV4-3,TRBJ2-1,CASSQGMSEQFF,TGCGCCAGCAGCCAAGGTATGAGTGAGCAGTTCTTC